The 31 T cell receptor beta chains below all came from one sample that was sequenced in a study of blood T cell repertoires in COVID-19. Some clones are missing from TCRdb's copy, which holds only in-frame ones; the method was immunoSEQ multiplex PCR. In the table there are 19,000 or so clones, approximately 90% of which are singletons. Sequenced material: peripheral blood. The receptors were sampled from a man aged 40-49 years with active COVID-19.

This clone was counted once. This chain connects TRBV5-1 to TRBJ2-5; TRBD2 matches 10 bases. From germline, CDR1 is SGHRS and CDR2 YFSETQ. The CDR3 runs to 15 residues. The junction had 4 bases not matched to a gene; V was cut back by 3 bases and J by 2 bases. CDR3 protein: CASSWGTSEQETQYF. DNA of the CDR3: TGCGCCAGCAGCTGGGGGACTAGCGAACAAGAGACCCAGTACTTC.

The rearrangement uses TRBV29-1 and TRBJ2-1, with D possibly matching TRBD1 (6 bases). Trimming stripped 0 bases from V and 3 bases from J, with 12 bases between. Germline V gene data show CDR1 as SQVTM and CDR2 as ANQGSEA. The CDR3 is 15 amino acids. CDR3 bases: TGCAGCGTTGAAGATGTGACAGGAAGCTACAATGAGCAGTTCTTC. It encodes CSVEDVTGSYNEQFF.

The rearrangement joins TRBV14 to TRBJ1-5, with TRBD1 as a possible D gene (6 bases). Trimming shortened V by 2 bases and J by 3 bases, and 8 bases separated the two germline ends. Germline V CDR1 and CDR2: SGHDN, FVKESK. There are 14 residues in the CDR3. CDR3 region: CASSQRGNNQPQHF. CDR3 nucleotide sequence: TGTGCCAGCAGCCAAAGGGGGAACAATCAGCCCCAGCATTTT.

The rearrangement joins TRBV4-2 to TRBJ1-5, with D tentatively TRBD1 (6 bases). The ends were cut back, 3 bases at V and 3 bases at J, with 15 bases in the middle. Germline CDR1 reads LGHNA; CDR2 reads YNFKEQ. This CDR3 comprises 16 residues. This CDR3 reads CASSQLAGGVNQPQHF. The CDR3 DNA reads TGTGCCAGCAGCCAGTTGGCGGGGGGCGTCAATCAGCCCCAGCATTTT.

The chain combines TRBV27 with TRBJ2-7, with TRBD1 identical over 9 bases. The V and J ends lost 5 bases and 4 bases, in that order; junction bases with no gene match: 9. This CDR3 region has 15 residues. The V gene's germline CDR1 is MNHEY and CDR2 SMNVEV (reference sequence). The DNA of the CDR3 is TGTGCCAGCAGTATCGGTGGGACAGGGCGGTACGAGCAGTACTTC. It translates to CASSIGGTGRYEQYF.

The rearrangement links TRBV10-3 to TRBJ2-7, with D maybe TRBD1 (6 bases). Per germline, CDR1 ENHRY and CDR2 SYGVKD. Trimming shortened V by 2 bases and J by 0 bases, and 8 bases separated the two germline ends. This CDR3 spans 14 amino acids. In DNA, the CDR3 is TGTGCCATCAGTGAGCAGGGGCCCTCCTACGAGCAGTACTTC. Translation gives CAISEQGPSYEQYF.

The chain has TRBV3-1 (or the pseudogene TRBV3-2) and TRBJ2-7; 12 nucleotides match TRBD2. From germline, CDR1 is LGHDT and CDR2 YNNKEL (reference sequence). V was clipped by 4 bases and J by 2 bases; unmatched bases: 15. The CDR3 consists of 19 residues. CDR3 nucleotide sequence: TGTGCCAGCAGCCGAAACCCCTGGACTAGCGGGATCCGCACCTACGAGCAGTACTTC. This codes for CASSRNPWTSGIRTYEQYF.

This chain joins TRBV7-9 and TRBJ1-2, with a possible D match to TRBD1 (6 bases). The CDR3 is 15 residues long. CDR1 SEHNR and CDR2 FQNEAQ come from the germline V gene (reference sequence). The germline V and J ends were trimmed by 0 bases and 4 bases, with 12 bases remaining between them. The CDR3 region is CASSLAEGGGYGYTF. DNA of the CDR3: TGTGCCAGCAGCTTAGCTGAAGGGGGTGGCTATGGCTACACCTTC. The variable domain in full, with the rest retrieved from reference TRBV7-9 and TRBJ1-2, is DTGVSQNPRHKITKRGQNVTFRCDPISEHNRLYWYRQTLGQGPEFLTYFQNEAQLEKSRLLSDRFSAERPKGSFSTLEIQRTEQGDSAMYLCASSLAEGGGYGYTFGSGTRLTVV.

A single count supports this clone. The rearrangement joins TRBV12-3 or TRBV12-4 to TRBJ2-5; D gene uncertain. The ends were cut back, 1 base at V and 4 bases at J, with 4 bases in the middle. This CDR3 spans 12 amino acids. CDR3 region: CASSLDGETQYF. For the CDR3, the DNA is TGTGCCAGCAGTTTAGACGGAGAGACCCAGTACTTC.

The rearrangement links TRBV7-6 to TRBJ2-3; D perhaps matches TRBD2 (6 bases). This CDR3 contains 15 residues. Germline CDR1 reads SGHVS; CDR2 reads FNYEAQ. With 5 bases removed from V and 5 bases from J, the gap between germline ends came to 17 bases. DNA of the CDR3: TGTGCCAGCAGCATACTAGCAGCAGTCGGAGATACGCAGTATTTT. Protein product: CASSILAAVGDTQYF.

The rearrangement links TRBV6-2 or TRBV6-3 to TRBJ2-7; no definite D call. Germline V gene lookup returns CDR1 MNHEY and CDR2 SVGEGT. V lost 0 bases, J lost 2 bases, and 8 bases lay in between. The CDR3 runs to 14 residues. The CDR3 nucleotides are TGTGCCAGCAGTTACTCGAGTGATCCCTACGAGCAGTACTTC. It translates to CASSYSSDPYEQYF.

This chain uses TRBV7-9 with TRBJ2-5; weak D call: TRBD2 (6 bases). Between the trimmed V and J ends, which lost 1 base and 2 bases, there was a span of 14 bases. This CDR3 spans 16 amino acids. The germline V gene encodes CDR1 SEHNR and CDR2 FQNEAQ (reference sequence). Here the CDR3 reads CASSLVYGSTQETQYF. In DNA form, the CDR3 reads TGTGCCAGCAGCTTAGTTTACGGGAGCACACAAGAGACCCAGTACTTC. Filled out from reference TRBV7-9 and TRBJ2-5, the complete variable domain reads DTGVSQNPRHKITKRGQNVTFRCDPISEHNRLYWYRQTLGQGPEFLTYFQNEAQLEKSRLLSDRFSAERPKGSFSTLEIQRTEQGDSAMYLCASSLVYGSTQETQYFGPGTRLLVL.

This chain uses TRBV2 with TRBJ2-1, with 11 positions matching TRBD2. This CDR3 is 17 amino acids long. CDR1 and CDR2 from the germline V gene are SNHLY and FYNNEI. Unmatched junction bases numbered 9, after V lost 6 bases and J lost 2 bases. As DNA, the CDR3 is TGTGCCAGCAGCACACGACTAGCGGGATTCCCCTACAATGAGCAGTTCTTC. This gives the protein CASSTRLAGFPYNEQFF. Full variable domain (outside the CDR3, taken from reference TRBV2 and TRBJ2-1): EPEVTQTPSHQVTQMGQEVILRCVPISNHLYFYWYRQILGQKVEFLVSFYNNEISEKSEIFDDQFSVERPDGSNFTLKIRSTKLEDSAMYFCASSTRLAGFPYNEQFFGPGTRLTVL.

V is TRBV28 and J is TRBJ2-7; 11 bases are a match to TRBD2. Germline V gene lookup returns CDR1 MDHEN and CDR2 SYDVKM. The CDR3 runs 15 residues. Trimming took 2 bases from V and 2 from J; bases not matched to a gene: 2. In DNA form, the CDR3 reads TGTGCCAGCAGTTTAGGGACTAGCGGAACCTACGAGCAGTACTTC. Residues: CASSLGTSGTYEQYF.

V gene TRBV18 combines with J gene TRBJ2-3; the D is unclear. Between the trimmed V and J ends, which lost 1 base and 2 bases, there was a span of 4 bases. The CDR3 is 13 residues long. Germline V gives CDR1 KGHSH, CDR2 LQKENI. CDR3 bases: TGTGCCAGCTCACCACGGCCCACAGATACGCAGTATTTT. Protein: CASSPRPTDTQYF.

The chain carries TRBV10-3 and TRBJ1-1; 7 nucleotides match TRBD1. V lost 6 bases to trimming and J lost 0 bases; unmatched junction nucleotides: 4. The CDR3 loop spans 14 amino acids. In germline, CDR1 is ENHRY, CDR2 SYGVKD. CDR3 in amino acids: CAISKQGMNTEAFF. CDR3 sequence (DNA): TGTGCCATCAGCAAACAGGGGATGAACACTGAAGCTTTCTTT.

On this clone: The sample carries other DNA sequences with the same CDR3. The chain employs TRBV5-1 and TRBJ1-2, with 11 positions matching TRBD1. Trimming cost V 2 bases and J 5 bases; bases outside gene matches: 2. The CDR3 totals 14 residues. Germline-derived CDR1 and CDR2 are SGHRS and YFSETQ. The CDR3 is CASSLGQGAYGYTF. The CDR3 nucleotides read TGCGCCAGCAGCTTAGGACAGGGGGCATATGGCTACACCTTC.

This clone was seen a handful of times. The chain combines TRBV19 with TRBJ1-5, with D possibly matching TRBD1 (6 bases). The germline CDR1 and CDR2 sequences are LNHDA and SQIVND (reference sequence). V lost 10 bases, J lost 0 bases, and 10 bases lay in between. There are 13 residues in the CDR3. The CDR3, as DNA: TGTGCCACAAGACAGGATAGCAATCAGCCCCAGCATTTT. This gives the protein CATRQDSNQPQHF.

The chain is built from TRBV27 and TRBJ1-6; no firm D call. The CDR3 totals 16 residues. Germline assignment: CDR1 MNHEY and CDR2 SMNVEV (reference sequence). The V and J ends lost 4 bases and 8 bases respectively, with 18 bases between them. CDR3 amino acids: CASSSTTPGFYSPLHF. CDR3 DNA: TGTGCCAGCAGTTCGACGACCCCCGGGTTTTATTCACCCCTCCACTTT.

The chain links TRBV24-1 to TRBJ2-5, with a tentative D call TRBD1 (5 bases). CDR1 and CDR2 (germline): KGHDR, SFDVKD. Trimming removed 6 bases at V and 0 bases at J, with 22 bases between. The CDR3 consists of 18 residues. As DNA, the CDR3 is TGTGCCACCAGTCATAGTGGGGCAGGTCAAGGAAACCAAGAGACCCAGTACTTC. It encodes CATSHSGAGQGNQETQYF.

The chain has TRBV6-5 and TRBJ2-1; possibly TRBD1 for D (6 bases). Trimming took 6 bases from V and 3 from J, leaving 9 bases between them. Germline V gives CDR1 MNHEY, CDR2 SVGAGI. The CDR3 sequence is 13 residues long. CDR3 sequence (DNA): TGTGCCAGCAGGGGACACCTCTACAATGAGCAGTTCTTC. It is translated as CASRGHLYNEQFF.

The V call is TRBV9, the J call TRBJ1-2; 7 nucleotides align to TRBD1. V lost 4 bases and J lost 7; bases outside the gene matches: 10. The CDR3 covers 14 residues. The germline gives CDR1 SGDLS, CDR2 YYNGEE. The CDR3 is CASSPGGKVLGYTF. The CDR3 region has the DNA TGTGCCAGCAGCCCAGGGGGTAAAGTACTTGGCTACACCTTC. Together with reference TRBV9 and TRBJ1-2, the CDR3 gives the full variable domain: DSGVTQTPKHLITATGQRVTLRCSPRSGDLSVYWYQQSLDQGLQFLIQYYNGEERAKGNILERFSAQQFPDLHSELNLSSLELGDSALYFCASSPGGKVLGYTFGSGTRLTVV.

V gene TRBV5-4 combines with J gene TRBJ1-2, with 7 bases aligning to TRBD1. The V gene end was trimmed by 4 bases and the J gene end by 2 bases; junction bases not matched to a gene: 5. The CDR3 loop spans 14 amino acids. Per the germline V gene, CDR1 is SGHNT and CDR2 is YYREEE (reference sequence). In DNA, the CDR3 is TGTGCCAGCAGCACCGGGACAGACAACTATGGCTACACCTTC. Translation: CASSTGTDNYGYTF.

The genes are TRBV19 and TRBJ2-2; the match to TRBD1 covers 8 bases. CDR3 length: 16 amino acids. V lost 3 bases to trimming and J lost 4 bases; unmatched junction nucleotides: 7. Germline-derived CDR1 and CDR2 are LNHDA and SQIVND (reference sequence). The CDR3 nucleotides are TGTGCCAGTAGTATCCGCAGGGGGCGGGCCACCGGGGAGCTGTTTTTT. It specifies CASSIRRGRATGELFF.

The chain combines TRBV6-6 with TRBJ1-2, with 7 bases lining up with TRBD1. Germline CDR1 and CDR2: MNHNY and SVGAGI (reference sequence). Germline trimming cut 5 bases from V and 3 bases from J; bases unmatched to any gene: 12. The CDR3 sequence is 16 residues long. The CDR3 region has the DNA TGTGCCAGCAGTCAACTTAGACAGGGAAGGGACTATGGCTACACCTTC. Translating gives CASSQLRQGRDYGYTF.

CDR3 protein: CASSFDRAGGSEAFF. CDR3 DNA sequence: TGCGCCAGCAGCTTTGACAGGGCGGGAGGATCTGAAGCTTTCTTT. The V and J genes are TRBV5-1 and TRBJ1-1; TRBD1 matches at 7 bases. This CDR3 comprises 15 residues. The ends lost 2 bases at V and 6 bases at J; junction bases unmatched: 10. The germline V gene has CDR1 SGHRS and CDR2 YFSETQ.

J is TRBJ2-3 and V is TRBV25-1; 7 bases line up with TRBD1. The CDR3 spans 14 residues. V lost 4 bases, J lost 2 bases, and 3 bases stayed unmatched. The germline CDR1 and CDR2 sequences are MGHDK and SYGVNS. The CDR3 loop is CASSVGQLTDTQYF. CDR3 coding DNA: TGTGCCAGCAGTGTGGGACAGCTCACAGATACGCAGTATTTT.

The J gene is TRBJ2-7, the V gene TRBV19; 7 nucleotides agree with TRBD1. V shed 3 bases and J 4 bases; nucleotides not matched to a gene: 9. This CDR3 has 15 amino acids. The germline gives CDR1 LNHDA, CDR2 SQIVND (reference sequence). CDR3 sequence: CASSISPTGVYEQYF. As DNA, the CDR3 is TGTGCCAGTAGTATTTCCCCTACAGGGGTATACGAGCAGTACTTC.

The chain links TRBV7-2 to TRBJ2-3; 7 nucleotides align to TRBD2. CDR1 is SGHTA, CDR2 FQGNSA, per germline. The CDR3 contains 18 residues. The V segment lost 6 bases and the J segment 0 bases; nucleotides outside the gene matches: 15. The CDR3 here is CASSLSLPSGTSTDTQYF. DNA of the CDR3: TGTGCCAGCAGTCTCTCACTCCCCAGCGGGACTAGCACAGATACGCAGTATTTT.

The chain has TRBV10-3 and TRBJ2-7, with TRBD2 matching 13 bases. Germline CDR1 reads ENHRY; CDR2 reads SYGVKD. Trimming removed 6 bases from V and 10 bases from J; junction bases left unmatched: 6. This CDR3 is 13 amino acids long. The CDR3, as DNA: TGTGCCATCAGGCCGACTAGCGGGAGGAAACAGTACTTC. Protein: CAIRPTSGRKQYF.

This clone has a handful of counts. The rearrangement links TRBV11-2 to TRBJ2-7; maybe TRBD1 (6 bases). Trimming cost V 0 bases and J 5 bases, with 17 bases left between them. There are 16 residues in the CDR3. Germline assignment: CDR1 SGHAT and CDR2 FQNNGV. The CDR3 DNA follows: TGTGCCAGCAGCTTAGATAAATCGAACAGGGAAGACGAGCAGTACTTC. It codes for CASSLDKSNREDEQYF.